This entry features one T cell receptor (beta chain) sequence. Antigen: not known. This record belongs to a study of STAT5B mutations in CD4+ large granular lymphocyte leukemia. Clones were read by immunoSEQ multiplex PCR, and TCRdb kept only the in-frame ones, dropping some. Among some 41,000 clones listed, 81% were seen once. Study-wide points: No patients shared main leukemic clonotypes, though less than 30% appeared at low frequency elsewhere.

V lost 4 bases, J lost 5 bases, and 7 bases stayed unmatched. The CDR3 contains 16 residues. Germline V gene data show CDR1 as LNHDA and CDR2 as SQIVND (reference sequence). Buffy coats from healthy blood donors served as controls. This clonotype originated in a human donor in good health. Input material: CD4+ T cells from blood buffy coats. The chain uses TRBV19 and TRBJ2-1, with TRBD2 matching over 11 bases. This chain's CDR3 is CASSTPVAGGNNEQFF. As DNA, the CDR3 is TGTGCCAGTAGTACCCCGGTAGCGGGGGGGAACAATGAGCAGTTCTTC. The variable domain in full, completed from reference TRBV19 and TRBJ2-1, reads DGGITQSPKYLFRKEGQNVTLSCEQNLNHDAMYWYRQDPGQGLRLIYYSQIVNDFQKGDIAEGYSVSREKKESFPLTVTSAQKNPTAFYLCASSTPVAGGNNEQFFGPGTRLTVL.